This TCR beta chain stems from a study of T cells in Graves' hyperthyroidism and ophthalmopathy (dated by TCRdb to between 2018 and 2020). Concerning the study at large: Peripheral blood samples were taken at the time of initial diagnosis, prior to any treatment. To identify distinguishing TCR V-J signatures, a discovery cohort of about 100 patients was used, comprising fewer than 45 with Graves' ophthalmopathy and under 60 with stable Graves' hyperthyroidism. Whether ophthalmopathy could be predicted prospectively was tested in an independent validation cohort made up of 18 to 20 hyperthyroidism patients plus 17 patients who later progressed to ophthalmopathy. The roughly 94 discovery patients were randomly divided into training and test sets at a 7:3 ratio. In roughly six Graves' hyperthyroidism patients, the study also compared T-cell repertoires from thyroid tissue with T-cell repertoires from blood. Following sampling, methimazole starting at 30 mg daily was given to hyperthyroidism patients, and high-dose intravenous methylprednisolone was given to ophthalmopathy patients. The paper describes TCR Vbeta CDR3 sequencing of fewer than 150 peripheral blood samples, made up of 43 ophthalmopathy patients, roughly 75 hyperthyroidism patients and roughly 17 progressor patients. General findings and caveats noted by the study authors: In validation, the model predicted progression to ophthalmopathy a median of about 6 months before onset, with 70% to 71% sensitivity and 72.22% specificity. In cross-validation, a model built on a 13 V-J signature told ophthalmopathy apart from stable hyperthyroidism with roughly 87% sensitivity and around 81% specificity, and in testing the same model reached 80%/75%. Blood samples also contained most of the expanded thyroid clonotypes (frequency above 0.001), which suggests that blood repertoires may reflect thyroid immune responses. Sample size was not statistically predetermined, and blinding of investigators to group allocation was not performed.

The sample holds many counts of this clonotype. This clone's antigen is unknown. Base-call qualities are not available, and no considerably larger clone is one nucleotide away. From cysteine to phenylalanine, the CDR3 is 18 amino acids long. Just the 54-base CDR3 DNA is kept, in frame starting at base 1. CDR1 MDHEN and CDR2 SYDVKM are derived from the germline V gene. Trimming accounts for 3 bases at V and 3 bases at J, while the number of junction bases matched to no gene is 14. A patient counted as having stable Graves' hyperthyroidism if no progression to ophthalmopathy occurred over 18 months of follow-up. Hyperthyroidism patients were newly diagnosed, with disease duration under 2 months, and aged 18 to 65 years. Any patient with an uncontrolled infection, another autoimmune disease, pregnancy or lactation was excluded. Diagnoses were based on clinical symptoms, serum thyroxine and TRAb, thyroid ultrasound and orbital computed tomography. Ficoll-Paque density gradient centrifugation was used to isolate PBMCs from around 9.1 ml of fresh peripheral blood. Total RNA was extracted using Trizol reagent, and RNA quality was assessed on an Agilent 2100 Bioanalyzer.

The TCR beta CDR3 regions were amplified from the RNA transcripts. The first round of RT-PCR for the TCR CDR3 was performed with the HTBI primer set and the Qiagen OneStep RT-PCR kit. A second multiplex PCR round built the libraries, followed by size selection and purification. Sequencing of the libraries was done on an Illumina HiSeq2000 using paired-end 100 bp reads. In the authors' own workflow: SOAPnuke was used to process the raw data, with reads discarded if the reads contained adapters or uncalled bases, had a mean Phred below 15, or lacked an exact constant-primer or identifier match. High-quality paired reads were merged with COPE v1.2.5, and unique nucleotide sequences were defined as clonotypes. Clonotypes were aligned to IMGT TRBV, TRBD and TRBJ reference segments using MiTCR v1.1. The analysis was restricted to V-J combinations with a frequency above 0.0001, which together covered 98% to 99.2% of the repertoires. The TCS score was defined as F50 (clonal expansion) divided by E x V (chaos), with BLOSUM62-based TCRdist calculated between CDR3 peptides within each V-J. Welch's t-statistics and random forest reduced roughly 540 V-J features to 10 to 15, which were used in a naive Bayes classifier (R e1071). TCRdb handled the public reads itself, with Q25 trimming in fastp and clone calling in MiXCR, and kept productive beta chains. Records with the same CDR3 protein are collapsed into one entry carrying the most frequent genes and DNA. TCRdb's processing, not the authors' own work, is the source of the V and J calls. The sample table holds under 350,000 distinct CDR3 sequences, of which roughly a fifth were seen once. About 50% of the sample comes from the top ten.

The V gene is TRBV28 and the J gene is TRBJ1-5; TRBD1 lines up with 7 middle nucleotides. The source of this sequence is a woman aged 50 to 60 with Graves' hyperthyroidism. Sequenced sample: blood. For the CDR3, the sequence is CASSLAFLQGLNNQPQHF. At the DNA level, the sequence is TGTGCCAGCAGTTTGGCCTTCTTACAGGGGTTAAACAATCAGCCCCAGCATTTT.